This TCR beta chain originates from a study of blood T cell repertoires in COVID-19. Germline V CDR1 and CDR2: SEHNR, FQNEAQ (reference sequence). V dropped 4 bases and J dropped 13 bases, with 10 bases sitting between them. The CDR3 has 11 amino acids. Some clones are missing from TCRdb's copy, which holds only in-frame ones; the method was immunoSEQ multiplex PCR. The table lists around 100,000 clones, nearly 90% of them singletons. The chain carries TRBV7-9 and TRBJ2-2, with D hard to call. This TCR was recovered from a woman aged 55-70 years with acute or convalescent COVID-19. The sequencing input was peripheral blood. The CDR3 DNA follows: TGTGCCAGCAGCTCAAACCGAGGGCTGTTTTTT. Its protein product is CASSSNRGLFF.